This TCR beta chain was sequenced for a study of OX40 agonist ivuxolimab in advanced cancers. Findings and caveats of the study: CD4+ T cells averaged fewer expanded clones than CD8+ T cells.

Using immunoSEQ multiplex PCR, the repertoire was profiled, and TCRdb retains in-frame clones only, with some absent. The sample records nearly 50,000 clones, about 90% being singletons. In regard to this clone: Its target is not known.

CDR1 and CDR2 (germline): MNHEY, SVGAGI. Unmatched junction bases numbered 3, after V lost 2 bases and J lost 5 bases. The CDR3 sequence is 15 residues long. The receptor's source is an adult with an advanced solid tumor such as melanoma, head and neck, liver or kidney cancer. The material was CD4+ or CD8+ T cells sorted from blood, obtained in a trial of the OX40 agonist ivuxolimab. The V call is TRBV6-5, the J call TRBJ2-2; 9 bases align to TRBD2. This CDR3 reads CASSYLSGGTGELFF. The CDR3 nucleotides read TGTGCCAGCAGTTACCTTAGCGGGGGTACCGGGGAGCTGTTTTTT.